This paragraph covers one T cell receptor beta chain sequence. The authors reverse transcribed all of the isolated RNA, so sequencing captured expressed TCRB transcripts. Only in-frame clones appear in the TCRdb table, and some are missing; sequencing was by immunoSEQ multiplex PCR. The data contain around 9,600 clones, 75% to 80% of them singletons. This sample stems from a study of beta chain features in type 1 diabetes. V lost 5 bases, J lost 1 base, and 11 bases lay in between. In germline, CDR1 is SGHAT, CDR2 FQNNGV. The CDR3 runs 14 residues. Sequenced material: Tregs from blood. This TCR was recovered from a woman aged 18-29 years in good health. The gene calls are TRBV11-2 and TRBJ1-1; D may be TRBD1 (5 bases). The CDR3 here is CASSLRGTNTEAFF. CDR3 in DNA: TGTGCCAGCAGCCTCCGGGGGACGAACACTGAAGCTTTCTTT.